This T cell receptor beta chain was sequenced in a study of blood T cell repertoires in COVID-19. Whole-study context: Two consecutive negative NP/OP PCR tests, clearance, or resolved symptoms defined Cohort 3 recovery.

CDR1 is SGHRS, CDR2 YFSETQ, per germline. J was trimmed by 2 bases and V by 10 bases; bases with no gene match: 8. The CDR3 length is 14 residues. Produced via immunoSEQ multiplex PCR; TCRdb's table is partial and in-frame only. Found here are roughly 210,000 clones, roughly 84% of them singletons; the top ten hold more than 7%. The sample was PBMCs or T cells enriched from blood (not recorded which). The receptor was derived from a man aged 30 to 39 in a cohort exposed to, infected with or recovered from COVID-19 (not recorded which). The gene calls are TRBV5-1 and TRBJ2-2; 7 bases are a match to TRBD1. DNA of the CDR3: TGCGCCGCCTCCCGGGACAGCAACACCGGGGAGCTGTTTTTT. Translated, it gives CAASRDSNTGELFF.